These 5 T cell receptor beta chains originate from one sample sequenced in a study of cytomegalovirus exposure and HLA in healthy donors. Primers: 60 Vbeta forward and 13 Jbeta reverse. Measured with immunoSEQ multiplex PCR; TCRdb has only the in-frame clones, and not every one. The sample has some 85,000 clones, more than 60% seen once. The sequenced material came from PBMCs. All receptors come from a man younger than 35 in good health and CMV-seropositive.

CDR3 nucleotides: TGCAGTGCTAGGGCAGGGGTGGGAGCTTTCTTT. It is translated as CSARAGVGAFF. The chain joins TRBV20-1 to TRBJ1-1; tentative D call: TRBD1 (6 bases). The V and J ends lost 3 bases and 10 bases respectively, with 12 bases between them. Germline assignment: CDR1 DFQATT and CDR2 SNEGSKA (reference sequence). This CDR3 spans 11 amino acids.

This sequence joins TRBV6-5 and TRBJ1-5; TRBD1 matches at 8 bases. Germline CDR1 and CDR2: MNHEY and SVGAGI. The CDR3 covers 13 residues. V shed 2 bases, J shed 6 bases, and the junction held 0 bases outside the gene matches. CDR3 bases: TGTGCCAGCAGTTACCAGGGGGCTCAGCCCCAGCATTTT. It yields the protein CASSYQGAQPQHF.

This chain joins TRBV18 and TRBJ2-5; D is perhaps TRBD1 (6 bases). There are 13 residues in the CDR3. With 5 bases removed from V and 5 bases from J, the gap between germline ends came to 12 bases. Germline CDR1 and CDR2: KGHSH and LQKENI. CDR3 region: CASSSRGGETQYF. The CDR3 DNA reads as TGTGCCAGCTCATCCAGGGGTGGGGAGACCCAGTACTTC.

The chain employs TRBV18 and TRBJ1-1; 12 bases are shared with TRBD1. Per the germline V gene, CDR1 is KGHSH and CDR2 is LQKENI. The CDR3 has 16 amino acids. The V segment lost 5 bases and the J segment 4 bases; nucleotides outside the gene matches: 8. CDR3 sequence reads: CASSKGQGAVGTEAFF. The CDR3 nucleotides are TGTGCCAGCTCAAAGGGACAGGGGGCTGTCGGCACTGAAGCTTTCTTT.

The genes are TRBV4-1 and TRBJ2-3; 9 bases are a match to TRBD1. The CDR3 has 17 amino acids. Trimming removed 4 bases from V and 2 bases from J; junction bases left unmatched: 10. Germline CDR1 and CDR2: MGHRA and YSYEKL. CDR3 in amino acids: CASSLGNGDRVTDTQYF. Here the CDR3 DNA reads TGCGCCAGCAGCCTGGGTAATGGGGACAGGGTCACAGATACGCAGTATTTT.